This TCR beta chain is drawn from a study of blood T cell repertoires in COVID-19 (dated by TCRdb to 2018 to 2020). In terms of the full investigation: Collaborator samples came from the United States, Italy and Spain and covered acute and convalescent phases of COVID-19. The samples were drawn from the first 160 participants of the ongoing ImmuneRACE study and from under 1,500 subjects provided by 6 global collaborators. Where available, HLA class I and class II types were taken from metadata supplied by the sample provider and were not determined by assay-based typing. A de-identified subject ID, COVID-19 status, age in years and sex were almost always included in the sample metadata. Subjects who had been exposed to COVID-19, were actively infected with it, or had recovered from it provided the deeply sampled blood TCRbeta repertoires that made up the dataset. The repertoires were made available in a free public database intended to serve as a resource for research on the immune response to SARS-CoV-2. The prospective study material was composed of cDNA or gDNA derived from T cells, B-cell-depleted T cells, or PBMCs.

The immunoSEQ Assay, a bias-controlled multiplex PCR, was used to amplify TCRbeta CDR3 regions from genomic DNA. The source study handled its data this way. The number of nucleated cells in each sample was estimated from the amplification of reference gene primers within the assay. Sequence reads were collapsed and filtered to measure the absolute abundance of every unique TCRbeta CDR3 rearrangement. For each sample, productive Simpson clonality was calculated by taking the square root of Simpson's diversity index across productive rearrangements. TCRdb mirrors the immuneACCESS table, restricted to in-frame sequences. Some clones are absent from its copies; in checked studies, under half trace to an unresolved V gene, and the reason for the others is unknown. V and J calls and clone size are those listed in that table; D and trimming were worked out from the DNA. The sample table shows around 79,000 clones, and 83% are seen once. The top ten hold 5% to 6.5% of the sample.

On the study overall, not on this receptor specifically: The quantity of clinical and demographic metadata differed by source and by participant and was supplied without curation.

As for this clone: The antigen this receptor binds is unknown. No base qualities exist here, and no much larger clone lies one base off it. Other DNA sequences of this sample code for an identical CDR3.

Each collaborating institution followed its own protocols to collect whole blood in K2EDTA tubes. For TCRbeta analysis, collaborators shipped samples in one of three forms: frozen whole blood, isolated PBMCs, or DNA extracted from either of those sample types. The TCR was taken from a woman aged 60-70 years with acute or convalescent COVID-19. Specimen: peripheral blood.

In nucleotides, the sequence is TGTGCCAGCAGTTACTCTGGCAGGGAAGCTTTCTTT. This encodes CASSYSGREAFF. The sequence joins TRBV6-5 to TRBJ1-1; the D gene is unclear. At the junction V is shortened by 0 bases and J by 8 bases, with 7 bases in between. The CDR3 runs 12 amino acids, cysteine and phenylalanine included. Left in the record is the CDR3 DNA by itself, 36 bases read in frame from the first base. Sequences MNHEY (CDR1) and SVGAGI (CDR2) are obtained from the germline V gene.